Listed below are T cell receptor beta chains from one sample, sequenced in a study of T cell changes during pregnancy in multiple sclerosis. Clones were read by immunoSEQ multiplex PCR, and TCRdb kept only the in-frame ones, dropping some. The sample consists of around 96,000 clones, roughly 93% of them appearing once. The source material was peripheral blood, sampled in the first trimester of pregnancy. The receptor source for this set is a female donor with multiple sclerosis, enrolled in a pregnancy study. The CDR3 runs from the conserved cysteine through the conserved F or W. Each record gives: D gene, V gene, J gene, CDR3 protein, CDR3 DNA. A D gene is named only where the DNA matches it firmly.

TRBD2,TRBV9,TRBJ2-7,CASSVLPGGAYEQYF,TGTGCCAGCAGCGTATTACCGGGGGGGGCCTACGAGCAGTACTTC
.,TRBV25-1,TRBJ2-7,CASSGGSEQYF,TGTGCCAGCAGTGGTGGCAGCGAGCAGTACTTC
TRBD1,TRBV5-5,TRBJ2-6,CASSWTGVGANVLTF,TGTGCCAGCAGCTGGACAGGGGTAGGGGCCAACGTCCTGACTTTC
.,TRBV6-5,TRBJ2-5,CASSSPGSGVETQYF,TGTGCCAGCAGTTCTCCGGGATCAGGAGTCGAGACCCAGTACTTC
.,TRBV6-1,TRBJ1-2,CASSEALGGYGYTF,TGTGCCAGCAGTGAAGCCCTGGGGGGCTATGGCTACACCTTC
TRBD2,TRBV9,TRBJ2-3,CASSVDLRGGLGDTQYF,TGTGCCAGCAGCGTAGATCTGCGGGGGGGCCTGGGAGATACGCAGTATTTT
.,TRBV13,TRBJ2-1,CASSLTSNEQFF,TGTGCCAGCAGCCTAACTAGCAATGAGCAGTTCTTC
.,TRBV7-6,TRBJ1-4,CASSPNRVNEKLFF,TGTGCCAGCAGCCCCAACAGGGTTAATGAAAAACTGTTTTTT
TRBD1,TRBV19,TRBJ2-7,CASSAGQVTYEQYF,TGTGCCAGTAGTGCGGGACAGGTTACCTACGAGCAGTACTTC
TRBD1,TRBV27,TRBJ1-2,CASSSTTGGKGGYTF,TGTGCCAGCAGTTCAACCACAGGGGGCAAGGGAGGCTACACCTTC
TRBD1,TRBV6-1,TRBJ2-7,CASNTARTGAYEQYF,TGTGCCAGCAATACAGCTCGGACAGGCGCCTACGAGCAGTACTTC
TRBD1,TRBV4-1,TRBJ2-7,CASSHRQGDEQYF,TGCGCCAGCAGCCACCGACAGGGCGACGAGCAGTACTTC
.,TRBV10-3,TRBJ2-3,CAISESEGMGTDTQYF,TGTGCCATCAGTGAGTCAGAGGGAATGGGGACAGATACGCAGTATTTT
.,TRBV5-1,TRBJ2-1,CASSLETRSNEQFF,TGCGCCAGCAGCTTGGAAACACGGAGCAATGAGCAGTTCTTC